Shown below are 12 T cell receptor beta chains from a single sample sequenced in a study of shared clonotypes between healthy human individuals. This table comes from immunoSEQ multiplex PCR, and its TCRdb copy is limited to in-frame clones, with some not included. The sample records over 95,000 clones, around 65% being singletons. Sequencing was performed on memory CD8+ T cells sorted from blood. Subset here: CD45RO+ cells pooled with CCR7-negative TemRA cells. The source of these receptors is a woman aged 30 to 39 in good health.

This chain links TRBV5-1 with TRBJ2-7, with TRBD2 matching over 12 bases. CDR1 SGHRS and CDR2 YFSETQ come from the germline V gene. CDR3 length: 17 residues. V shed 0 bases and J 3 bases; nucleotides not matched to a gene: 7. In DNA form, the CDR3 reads TGCGCCAGCAGCTTGGGGCTAGCGGGAGGGCCGTTCTACGAGCAGTACTTC. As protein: CASSLGLAGGPFYEQYF. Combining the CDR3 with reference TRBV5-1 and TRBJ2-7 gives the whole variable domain KAGVTQTPRYLIKTRGQQVTLSCSPISGHRSVSWYQQTPGQGLQFLFEYFSETQRNKGNFPGRFSGRQFSNSRSEMNVSTLELGDSALYLCASSLGLAGGPFYEQYFGPGTRLTVT.

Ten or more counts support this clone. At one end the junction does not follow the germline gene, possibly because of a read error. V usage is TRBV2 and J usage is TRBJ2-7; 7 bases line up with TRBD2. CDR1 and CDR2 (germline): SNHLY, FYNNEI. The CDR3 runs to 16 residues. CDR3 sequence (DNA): TGTGCCAGCAGCGAAGTGGCGGGGGAGTTGTTCTACGAGCAGTACTTC. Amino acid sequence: CASSEVAGELFYEQYF.

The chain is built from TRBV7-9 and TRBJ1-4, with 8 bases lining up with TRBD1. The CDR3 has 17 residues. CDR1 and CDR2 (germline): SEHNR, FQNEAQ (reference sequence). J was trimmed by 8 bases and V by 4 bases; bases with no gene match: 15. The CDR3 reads CASSSTGGGHYREKLFF. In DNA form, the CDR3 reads TGTGCCAGCAGCTCAACAGGGGGAGGTCACTATAGGGAAAAACTGTTTTTT.

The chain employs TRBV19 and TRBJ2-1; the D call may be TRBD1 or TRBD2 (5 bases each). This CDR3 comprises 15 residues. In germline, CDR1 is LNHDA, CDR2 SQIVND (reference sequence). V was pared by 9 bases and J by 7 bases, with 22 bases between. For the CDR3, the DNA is TGTGCCAGCAATGTTGGGGCGGGCCTACGGAATGAGCAGTTCTTC. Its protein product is CASNVGAGLRNEQFF. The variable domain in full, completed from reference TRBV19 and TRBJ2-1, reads DGGITQSPKYLFRKEGQNVTLSCEQNLNHDAMYWYRQDPGQGLRLIYYSQIVNDFQKGDIAEGYSVSREKKESFPLTVTSAQKNPTAFYLCASNVGAGLRNEQFFGPGTRLTVL.

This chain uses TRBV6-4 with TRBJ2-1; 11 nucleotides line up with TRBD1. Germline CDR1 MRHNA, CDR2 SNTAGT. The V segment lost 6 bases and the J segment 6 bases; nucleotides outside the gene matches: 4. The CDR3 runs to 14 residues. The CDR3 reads CASREGQGGNEQFF. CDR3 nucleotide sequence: TGTGCCAGCAGGGAGGGACAGGGGGGCAATGAGCAGTTCTTC.

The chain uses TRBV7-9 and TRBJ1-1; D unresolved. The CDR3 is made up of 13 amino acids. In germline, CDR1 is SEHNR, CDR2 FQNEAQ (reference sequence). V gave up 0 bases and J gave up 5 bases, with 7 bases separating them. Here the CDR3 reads CASSLATLTEAFF. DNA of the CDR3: TGTGCCAGCAGCTTAGCGACATTAACTGAAGCTTTCTTT.

CDR3 sequence reads: CASSQDWAAELDTGELFF. CDR3 DNA: TGCGCCAGCAGCCAAGATTGGGCGGCGGAGCTTGACACCGGGGAGCTGTTTTTT. The chain combines TRBV4-1 with TRBJ2-2; D unclear. The CDR3 has 18 amino acids. Trimming shortened V by 0 bases and J by 3 bases, and 17 bases separated the two germline ends. Germline V gene sequence: CDR1 MGHRA, CDR2 YSYEKL.

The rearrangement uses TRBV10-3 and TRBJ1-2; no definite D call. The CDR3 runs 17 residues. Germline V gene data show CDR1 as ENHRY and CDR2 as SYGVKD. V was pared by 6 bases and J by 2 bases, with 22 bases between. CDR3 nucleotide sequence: TGTGCCATCAGCGCTCTCCGACACTACCAACCCAACTATGGCTACACCTTC. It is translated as CAISALRHYQPNYGYTF.

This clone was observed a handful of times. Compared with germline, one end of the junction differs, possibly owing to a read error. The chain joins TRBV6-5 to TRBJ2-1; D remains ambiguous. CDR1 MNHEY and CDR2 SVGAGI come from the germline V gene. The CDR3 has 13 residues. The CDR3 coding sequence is TGTGCCATCAGTGAGTCGGGCGGTTATGAGCAGTTCTTC. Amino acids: CAISESGGYEQFF.

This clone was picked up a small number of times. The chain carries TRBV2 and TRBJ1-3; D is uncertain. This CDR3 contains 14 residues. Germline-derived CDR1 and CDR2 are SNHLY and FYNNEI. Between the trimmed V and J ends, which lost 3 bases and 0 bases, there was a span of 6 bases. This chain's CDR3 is CASSDYVSGNTIYF. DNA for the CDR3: TGTGCCAGCAGTGACTATGTCTCTGGAAACACCATATATTTT.

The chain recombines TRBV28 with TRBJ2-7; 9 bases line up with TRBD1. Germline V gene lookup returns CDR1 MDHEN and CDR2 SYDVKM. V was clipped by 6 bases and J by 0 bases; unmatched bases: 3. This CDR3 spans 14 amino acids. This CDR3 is CASRTGQGSYEQYF. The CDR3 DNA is TGTGCCAGCAGGACGGGACAGGGCTCCTACGAGCAGTACTTC.

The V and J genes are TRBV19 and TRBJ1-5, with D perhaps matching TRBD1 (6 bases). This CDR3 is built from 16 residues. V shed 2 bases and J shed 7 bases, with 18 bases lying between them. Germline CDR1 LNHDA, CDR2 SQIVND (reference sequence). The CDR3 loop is CASSILRLAGVQPQHF. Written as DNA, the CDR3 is TGTGCCAGTAGTATATTGAGGTTGGCAGGGGTACAGCCCCAGCATTTT.